The clone carrying this TCR beta chain was picked up many times. CDR1 and CDR2 from the germline V gene are DFQATT and SNEGSKA (reference sequence). Trimming took 3 bases from V and 6 from J; bases not matched to a gene: 8. There are 15 residues in the CDR3. The entry originates in a study of T cells after yellow fever vaccination. Each CDR3 protein gets one entry after TCRdb re-called the 5' RACE reads with MiXCR. The table includes 150,000 to 200,000 distinct CDR3 sequences, under 7.5% detected once. This sequence joins TRBV20-1 and TRBJ2-3; 11 nucleotides line up with TRBD2. This sequence originates from a man younger than 35 who received the YFV17D yellow fever vaccine. Sample: CD4+ T cells sorted from PBMCs, taken roughly 5 days after the first yellow fever vaccination. The DNA for the CDR3 is TGCAGTGCTAGGGATCCTAGCGGGGGGTTGGATACGCAGTATTTT. Protein product: CSARDPSGGLDTQYF.